The 9 T cell receptor beta chains below were found in one sample sequenced in a study of CD8+ T cells in alopecia areata. Extracted RNA was reverse transcribed into cDNA, the sequencing template. This table comes from immunoSEQ multiplex PCR, and its TCRdb copy is limited to in-frame clones, with some not included. The sample lists 140,000 or so clones, around two thirds seen once, with around 34% in the top ten. The sequencing sample was made of CD8+ T cells sorted from blood. The receptor set was obtained from a human donor in good health.

The chain is built from TRBV4-1 and TRBJ1-3; TRBD1 is a possible D gene (6 bases). Trimming left V 0 bases short and J 4 bases short, with 16 bases between. In germline, CDR1 is MGHRA, CDR2 YSYEKL. The CDR3 extends over 17 amino acids. The CDR3 nucleotides are TGCGCCAGCAGCCAAGAGGTCTTGGACAGCCTGGGAAACACCATATATTTT. It specifies CASSQEVLDSLGNTIYF.

Comment on this clone: Other DNA sequences in this specimen translate into the identical CDR3. The chain has TRBV27 and TRBJ2-7, with a weak D call TRBD1 (5 bases). This CDR3 has 11 amino acids. Trimming removed 5 bases at V and 3 bases at J, with 5 bases between. Germline-derived CDR1 and CDR2 are MNHEY and SMNVEV (reference sequence). In DNA form, the CDR3 reads TGTGCCAGCAGTCAGGGCTACGAGCAGTACTTC. Amino acids: CASSQGYEQYF.

V is TRBV6-5 and J is TRBJ1-1; D might be TRBD1 (6 bases). From germline, CDR1 is MNHEY and CDR2 SVGAGI. Trimming took 0 bases from V and 1 from J, leaving 12 bases between them. The CDR3 is 16 residues long. CDR3 loop: CASSYSRSGANTEAFF. The CDR3 DNA is TGTGCCAGCAGTTACTCGAGGTCGGGGGCGAACACTGAAGCTTTCTTT.

This sequence joins TRBV6-1 and TRBJ2-7; 7 bases agree with TRBD2. This CDR3 spans 14 amino acids. Trimming took 10 bases from V and 1 from J; bases not matched to a gene: 10. Germline CDR1 reads MNHNS; CDR2 reads SASEGT. CDR3 loop: CATGYGAGSYEQYF. CDR3 bases: TGTGCCACGGGTTATGGAGCGGGATCCTACGAGCAGTACTTC.

In this sample, this clone turned up once. This chain connects TRBV27 to TRBJ1-5; D gene unclear. Trimming removed 6 bases at V and 0 bases at J, with 6 bases between. This CDR3 has 13 amino acids. Germline V gene sequence: CDR1 MNHEY, CDR2 SMNVEV (reference sequence). The CDR3 reads CASSDYSNQPQHF. The DNA of the CDR3 is TGTGCCAGCAGCGACTATAGCAATCAGCCCCAGCATTTT.

This clone was observed a handful of times. The rearrangement uses TRBV7-9 and TRBJ2-2; D not resolved. The CDR3 covers 12 residues. Trimming took 4 bases from V and 5 from J, leaving 5 bases between them. The germline CDR1 and CDR2 sequences are SEHNR and FQNEAQ (reference sequence). The CDR3 DNA reads as TGTGCCAGCAGCTCAACAACCGGGGAGCTGTTTTTT. This codes for CASSSTTGELFF.

This clone was detected once. The rearrangement links TRBV9 to TRBJ1-1, with no clear D. The CDR3 runs 13 residues. Trimming pared 0 bases from V and 2 bases from J, leaving 5 bases between. Per germline, CDR1 SGDLS and CDR2 YYNGEE. The CDR3 loop is CASSVAGNTEAFF. The CDR3 DNA reads TGTGCCAGCAGCGTAGCCGGCAACACTGAAGCTTTCTTT.

V usage is TRBV6-6 and J usage is TRBJ2-7; weak D call: TRBD2 (6 bases). This CDR3 region has 15 residues. Germline-derived CDR1 and CDR2 are MNHNY and SVGAGI (reference sequence). V lost 6 bases to trimming and J lost 2 bases, with 17 bases between them. CDR3 residues: CASRPPWGDPYEQYF. The DNA of the CDR3 is TGTGCCAGCAGACCACCCTGGGGGGACCCCTACGAGCAGTACTTC.

The chain employs TRBV30 and TRBJ2-1, with D unclear. CDR3 size: 13 residues. Looked up from germline, CDR1 is GTSNPN and CDR2 is SVGIG (reference sequence). Trimming took 1 base from V and 5 from J, leaving 9 bases between them. The CDR3 region has the DNA TGTGCCTGGAGTGAGACACCTCACAATGAGCAGTTCTTC. Translation: CAWSETPHNEQFF.